This T cell receptor beta chain was captured by sequencing in a study of T cell responses to AZD1222 COVID-19 vaccine. Notes on the study in general: The study reported that nearly half of spike-specific TCRs target unmutated variant regions. Scientists sampled the repertoires only once the peak T cell response had passed.

CDR1 and CDR2 (germline): LGHNA, YNFKEQ. Trimming took off 0 bases at V and 11 bases at J, with 16 bases between the two ends. CDR3 length equals 14 residues. In the case of this clone: Its antigen is as yet unknown.

Measured with immunoSEQ multiplex PCR; TCRdb has only the in-frame clones, and not every one. The sample consists of 60,000 to 95,000 clones, around 90% of them appearing once. The V gene is TRBV4-2, the J gene TRBJ1-1; tentative D call: TRBD1 (5 bases). This TCR was recovered from an adult who received the AZD1222 COVID-19 vaccine. The specimen was peripheral blood, collected 28 days after the second AZD1222 dose. The CDR3 region has the DNA TGTGCCAGCAGCCAAGATCCGGGTTCAGGGATGGCTTTCTTT. This encodes CASSQDPGSGMAFF.